These 18 T cell receptor beta chains share one sample of origin, sequenced in a study of shared clonotypes between healthy human individuals. The table came from immunoSEQ multiplex PCR; TCRdb's copy has only in-frame clones and leaves some out. The sample shows about 960,000 clones, about 80% of them seen only once. Material for sequencing was memory CD4+ T cells sorted from blood. The subset was: CD45RA-negative fraction. The receptors come from a man aged 18 to 30 in good health.

The CDR3 bases are TGTGCCAGCAGCCTGAATACGGGACAGGGGGCCGGTGGCTACACCTTC. Its protein product is CASSLNTGQGAGGYTF. The rearrangement uses TRBV13 and TRBJ1-2; 12 positions agree with TRBD1. V gave up 5 bases and J gave up 7 bases; unmatched junction bases: 11. The CDR3 is made up of 16 amino acids. In germline, CDR1 is PRHDT, CDR2 FYEKMQ (reference sequence).

V is TRBV11-2 and J is TRBJ1-6; 7 nucleotides align to TRBD1. CDR3 length equals 15 residues. The junction had 8 bases not matched to a gene; V was cut back by 3 bases and J by 9 bases. Germline V gives CDR1 SGHAT, CDR2 FQNNGV. This chain's CDR3 is CASSFDRVLGSPLHF. DNA of the CDR3: TGTGCCAGCAGCTTCGACAGGGTTTTAGGTTCACCCCTCCACTTT.

This rearrangement joins TRBV19 to TRBJ2-5; 10 bases align to TRBD2. The CDR3 covers 16 residues. After removal of 5 bases from V and 1 base from J, the junction contained 7 bases not matched to a gene. The V gene's germline CDR1 is LNHDA and CDR2 SQIVND (reference sequence). For the CDR3, the DNA is TGTGCCAGTAGTGGAACTCTAGCGGGGGTCCAAGAGACCCAGTACTTC. This encodes CASSGTLAGVQETQYF.

Of note for this clone: This probably arose from a read error, given a far larger clone one base away. CDR3 coding DNA: TGCGCCAGCAGCGTTGGACCCTTCGAGACCCGGTACTTC. Translation: CASSVGPFETRYF. This chain links TRBV5-1 with TRBJ2-5; no definite D call. The CDR3 sequence is 13 residues long. Per the germline V gene, CDR1 is SGHRS and CDR2 is YFSETQ.

The CDR3 bases are TGTGCCAGTAGTATCCGTGGGACAGCCAATTCACCCCTCCACTTT. Translated: CASSIRGTANSPLHF. This chain links TRBV19 with TRBJ1-6; 7 bases fit TRBD1. The germline CDR1 and CDR2 sequences are LNHDA and SQIVND (reference sequence). After removal of 3 bases from V and 7 bases from J, the junction contained 6 bases not matched to a gene. The CDR3 totals 15 residues. Drawing the rest from reference TRBV19 and TRBJ1-6, the complete variable domain is DGGITQSPKYLFRKEGQNVTLSCEQNLNHDAMYWYRQDPGQGLRLIYYSQIVNDFQKGDIAEGYSVSREKKESFPLTVTSAQKNPTAFYLCASSIRGTANSPLHFGNGTRLTVT.

The chain carries TRBV6-5 and TRBJ2-5, with D possibly being TRBD2 (6 bases). Germline V gene sequence: CDR1 MNHEY, CDR2 SVGAGI. Deletions cut 6 bases from V and 1 base from J, with 15 bases between. The CDR3 loop spans 15 amino acids. The CDR3 loop reads CASRGVARGQETQYF. In DNA form, the CDR3 reads TGTGCCAGCAGAGGCGTCGCGCGGGGCCAAGAGACCCAGTACTTC.

The rearrangement joins TRBV7-2 to TRBJ2-5, with a possible D match to TRBD1 (5 bases). This CDR3 spans 16 amino acids. Trimming cost V 1 base and J 5 bases, with 17 bases left between them. Germline V CDR1 and CDR2: SGHTA, FQGNSA. This CDR3 reads CASSLEGSVGSETQYF. CDR3 bases: TGTGCCAGCAGCTTAGAGGGGTCGGTGGGTAGTGAGACCCAGTACTTC. Looking up the rest from reference TRBV7-2 and TRBJ2-5 gives the full variable domain: GAGVSQSPSNKVTEKGKDVELRCDPISGHTALYWYRQSLGQGLEFLIYFQGNSAPDKSGLPSDRFSAERTGGSVSTLTIQRTQQEDSAVYLCASSLEGSVGSETQYFGPGTRLLVL.

This clone was seen just once. V and J are TRBV5-1 and TRBJ2-5, with 7 bases aligning to TRBD2. Germline CDR1 and CDR2: SGHRS and YFSETQ. The CDR3 contains 15 residues. Unmatched junction bases numbered 8, after V lost 1 base and J lost 5 bases. CDR3 sequence reads: CASSLLTSESETQYF. The CDR3 nucleotides read TGCGCCAGCAGCTTGCTCACTAGCGAGAGTGAGACCCAGTACTTC.

V gene TRBV2 combines with J gene TRBJ1-2, with D hard to call. V gave up 0 bases and J gave up 4 bases, with 6 bases separating them. The CDR3 is made up of 13 amino acids. The germline V gene encodes CDR1 SNHLY and CDR2 FYNNEI. The CDR3 protein is CASSEAAVYGYTF. The CDR3 region has the DNA TGTGCCAGCAGTGAAGCGGCGGTCTATGGCTACACCTTC. The full variable domain, rest sourced from reference TRBV2 and TRBJ1-2, is EPEVTQTPSHQVTQMGQEVILRCVPISNHLYFYWYRQILGQKVEFLVSFYNNEISEKSEIFDDQFSVERPDGSNFTLKIRSTKLEDSAMYFCASSEAAVYGYTFGSGTRLTVV.

CDR3 residues: CASSPSGGAGETQYF. CDR3 nucleotide sequence: TGTGCCAGCAGCCCTAGTGGGGGGGCAGGAGAGACCCAGTACTTC. This chain links TRBV11-3 with TRBJ2-5; possibly TRBD2 for D (7 bases). Germline V gene sequence: CDR1 SGHNT, CDR2 YENEEA. V was pared by 5 bases and J by 4 bases, with 17 bases between. The CDR3 is 15 residues long. Drawing the rest from reference TRBV11-3 and TRBJ2-5, the complete variable domain is EAGVVQSPRYKIIEKKQPVAFWCNPISGHNTLYWYLQNLGQGPELLIRYENEEAVDDSQLPKDRFSAERLKGVDSTLKIQPAELGDSAVYLCASSPSGGAGETQYFGPGTRLLVL.

The rearrangement joins TRBV4-2 to TRBJ1-4, with D possibly matching TRBD1 (5 bases). This CDR3 comprises 16 residues. The germline CDR1 and CDR2 sequences are LGHNA and YNFKEQ. Trimming took off 0 bases at V and 8 bases at J, with 16 bases between the two ends. The CDR3 here is CASSQDFQGAFEKLFF. CDR3 coding DNA: TGTGCCAGCAGCCAAGATTTCCAAGGGGCATTCGAAAAACTGTTTTTT.

J is TRBJ2-7 and V is TRBV5-4, with D possibly matching TRBD1 (6 bases). There are 15 residues in the CDR3. The germline V and J ends were trimmed by 1 base and 3 bases, with 14 bases remaining between them. Germline V lookup: CDR1 SGHNT, CDR2 YYREEE (reference sequence). The CDR3 spells CASSLKGQGYYEQYF. The CDR3, as DNA: TGTGCCAGCAGCTTGAAAGGGCAGGGGTACTACGAGCAGTACTTC.

This clone was seen a handful of times. The sample has other DNA sequences that encode this CDR3 too. The V gene is TRBV30, the J gene TRBJ2-5; no reliable D call. The CDR3 contains 13 residues. The ends were cut back, 1 base at V and 1 base at J, with 7 bases in the middle. The V gene's germline CDR1 is GTSNPN and CDR2 SVGIG (reference sequence). The CDR3 reads CAWSGQIQETQYF. The CDR3 nucleotides read TGTGCCTGGAGTGGGCAGATCCAAGAGACCCAGTACTTC. Filled out from reference TRBV30 and TRBJ2-5, the complete variable domain reads SQTIHQWPATLVQPVGSPLSLECTVEGTSNPNLYWYRQAAGRGLQLLFYSVGIGQISSEVPQNLSASRPQDRQFILSSKKLLLSDSGFYLCAWSGQIQETQYFGPGTRLLVL.

This sequence joins TRBV6-5 and TRBJ1-3, with D tentatively TRBD1 (5 bases). There are 16 residues in the CDR3. Trimming pared 0 bases from V and 2 bases from J, leaving 11 bases between. Germline V lookup: CDR1 MNHEY, CDR2 SVGAGI. The CDR3 coding sequence is TGTGCCAGCAGTTACTCATCCATGGGGGCTGGAAACACCATATATTTT. Its protein product is CASSYSSMGAGNTIYF.

This clone was picked up a small number of times. The chain carries TRBV6-1 and TRBJ2-1; 10 bases fit TRBD2. The CDR3 covers 13 residues. J was trimmed by 7 bases and V by 8 bases; bases with no gene match: 5. Germline V gene lookup returns CDR1 MNHNS and CDR2 SASEGT. The CDR3 loop reads CASCPSGGNEQFF. Written as DNA, the CDR3 is TGTGCCAGCTGCCCTAGCGGGGGAAATGAGCAGTTCTTC.

The chain is built from TRBV5-1 and TRBJ1-4; D perhaps matches TRBD1 (5 bases). The CDR3 covers 15 residues. Germline V gene lookup returns CDR1 SGHRS and CDR2 YFSETQ. Trimming removed 5 bases from V and 0 bases from J, with 11 bases in between. CDR3 coding DNA: TGCGCCAGCAGACAGGACTCCTCAACTAATGAAAAACTGTTTTTT. Residues: CASRQDSSTNEKLFF.

This clone was recorded a few times. Other DNA sequences within the sample encode an identical CDR3. The V and J genes are TRBV28 and TRBJ1-2; D perhaps matches TRBD1 (5 bases). CDR1 is MDHEN and CDR2 is SYDVKM in the germline V gene. Deletions cut 2 bases from V and 1 base from J, with 5 bases between. This CDR3 contains 13 residues. In DNA, the CDR3 is TGTGCCAGCAGTTTAGACAGTAACTATGGCTACACCTTC. This gives the protein CASSLDSNYGYTF.

This clone was counted once. V is TRBV10-2 and J is TRBJ1-3; TRBD1 aligns across 7 bases. Germline V lookup: CDR1 WSHSY, CDR2 SAAADI. This CDR3 region has 15 residues. V shed 3 bases, J shed 2 bases, and the junction held 4 bases outside the gene matches. DNA for the CDR3: TGCGCCAGCAGTGATGGGACAGCTCCTGGAAACACCATATATTTT. This sequence encodes CASSDGTAPGNTIYF.